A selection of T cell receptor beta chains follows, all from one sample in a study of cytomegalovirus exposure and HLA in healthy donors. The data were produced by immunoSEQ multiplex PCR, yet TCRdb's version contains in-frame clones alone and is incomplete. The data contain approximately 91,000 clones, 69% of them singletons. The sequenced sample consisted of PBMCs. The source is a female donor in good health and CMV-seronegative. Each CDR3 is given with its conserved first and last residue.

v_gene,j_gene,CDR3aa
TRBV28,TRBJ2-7,CASGQNYEQYF
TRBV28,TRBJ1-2,CASRPTGDLNGYTF
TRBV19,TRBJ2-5,CASTTGTSGGQETQYF
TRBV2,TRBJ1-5,CASRGAYSNQPQHF
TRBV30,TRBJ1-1,CAWREIRNTEAFF
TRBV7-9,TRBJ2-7,CASSSQGGEQYF
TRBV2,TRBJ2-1,CASRRTSDEQFF
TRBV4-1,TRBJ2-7,CASSQVPTSGSLYEQYF
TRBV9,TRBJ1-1,CASSVAAGGTEAFF
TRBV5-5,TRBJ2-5,CASRAGDRQETQYF
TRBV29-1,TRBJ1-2,CSVHEGARGYTF
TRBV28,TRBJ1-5,CASSPRGGSLNQPQHF
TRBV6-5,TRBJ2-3,CASSDRDRGRYF
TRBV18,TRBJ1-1,CASSRGQNTEAFF
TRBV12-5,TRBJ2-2,CASGFGGSGELFF
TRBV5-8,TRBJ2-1,CASSHWQNSYEQFF
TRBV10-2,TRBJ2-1,CASRALLRTSGGYNEQFF
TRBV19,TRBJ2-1,CASSIAQGWFNEQFF
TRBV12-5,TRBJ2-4,CASGLGGGGRNIQYF
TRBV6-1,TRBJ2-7,CASTPTSGLYEQYF
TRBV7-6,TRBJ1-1,CASSLAPGTGSEREAFF
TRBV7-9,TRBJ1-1,CASSLPGTVNTEAFF
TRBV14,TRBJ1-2,CASSLATGSPYGYTF
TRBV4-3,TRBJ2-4,CASSQVAVSLAKNIQYF
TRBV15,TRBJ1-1,CATSRDGRGEAFF
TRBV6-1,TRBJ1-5,CASSEWDRVGQPQHF
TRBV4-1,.,CASSPASGSRYEQYF
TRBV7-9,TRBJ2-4,CASSLVRQGKNIQYF
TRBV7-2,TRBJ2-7,CASSTSGTLEQYF
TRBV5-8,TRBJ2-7,CASSKSGFYEQYF
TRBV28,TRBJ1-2,CASSSSGTNYGYTF
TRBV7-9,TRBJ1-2,CANDPLLQGPNYGYTF
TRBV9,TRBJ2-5,CASTRSGGGETQYF
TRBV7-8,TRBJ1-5,CASSLGTGDQPQHF
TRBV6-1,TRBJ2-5,CASSDWPSGGETQYF
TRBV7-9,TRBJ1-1,CASSTHPAGTEAFF
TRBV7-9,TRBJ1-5,CASSSTGTVDNQPQHF
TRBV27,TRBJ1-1,CASRDRRAQLAFF
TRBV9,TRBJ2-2,CASGVGGGTGELFF
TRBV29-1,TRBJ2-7,CSARAGGNPHEQYF
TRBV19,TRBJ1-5,CASSISGYSNQPQHF
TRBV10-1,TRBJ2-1,CASSESGGSYNEQFF
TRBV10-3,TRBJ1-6,CAISGAAVHSSPLHF
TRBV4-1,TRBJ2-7,CASSYDRIFSYEQYF
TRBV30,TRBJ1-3,CAWTPAGAGNTIYF
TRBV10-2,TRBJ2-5,CASSNLSPGIGGETQYF
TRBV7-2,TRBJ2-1,CASSLQGVEVQFF
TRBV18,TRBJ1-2,CASSPPGRSGYTF
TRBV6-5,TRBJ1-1,CASSYMGGRGTEAFF
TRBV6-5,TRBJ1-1,CASSYGQGLNTEAFF